The clone carrying this T cell receptor (beta chain) was seen more than once but under ten times. The antigen remains unidentified. 5'RACE primed from the constant segment yielded TCR alpha and TCR beta cDNA libraries bearing sample barcodes and UMIs. TCRdb re-analysed the 5' RACE reads in MiXCR, keeping a single row per CDR3 protein. The sample records around 200,000 distinct CDR3 sequences, about 18% being singletons. The source of the sample is a study of T-cell memory formation after mild COVID-19. Whole-study context: TCR clusters were mostly donor specific.

CDR3 length: 12 residues. Germline loops: CDR1 MNHEY, CDR2 SVGEGT. V was pared by 2 bases and J by 3 bases, with 5 bases between. Broader study findings: Contracting clones from day 15 to 85 had balanced CD4/CD8; later expanders favoured CD4+. For contracting clones, CD4+ ones sat mainly in CM and EM, CD8+ in EMRA.

This clonotype was obtained from a young man who had mild COVID-19 (a few samples of this study predate the infection). Cell type and time point are not known. Sequencing used PBMCs or a T cell subset sorted from them (not recorded which). This chain links TRBV6-2 or TRBV6-3 with TRBJ2-7; no firm D call. In DNA, the CDR3 is TGTGCCAGCAGTTACCCACGCTACGAGCAGTACTTC. It is translated as CASSYPRYEQYF.